The 24 T cell receptor beta chains below were found in one sample sequenced in a study of tissue T cells after allogeneic stem cell transplantation. The protocol was immunoSEQ multiplex PCR, while the TCRdb copy is restricted to in-frame clones and leaves out a portion. The sample shows more than 6,000 clones, over 30% of them seen only once. Described time point: mouse harvest day 14 after allogeneic transplant. Mouse grafts combined 10^7 T-cell-depleted bone marrow cells with 10^6 splenic CD5+ T cells. The specimen was skin. These receptors all come from a female BALB/c mouse given C57BL/6 T cells with graft-versus-host disease after an allogeneic hematopoietic cell transplant.

To note about this clone: The gene symbols are mouse symbols. The observed sequence ends 1 residue before the CDR3 terminus, with the missing tail filled in from the germline J gene. This sequence joins TRBV3 and TRBJ2-4, with 9 bases fitting TRBD1. The V gene's germline CDR1 is SNHLY and CDR2 FYNGKV (reference sequence). V was pared by 4 bases and J by 9 bases, with 2 bases of the junction left unmatched. The CDR3 covers 12 residues. The sequenced part of the CDR3 DNA is TGTGCCAGCAGCTCGGGACAGGGAACCTTGTAC. This sequence encodes CASSSGQGTLY. The whole CDR3 sequence is CASSSGQGTLYF.

About this clone itself: The gene names given are mouse names. Read data end 1 residue before the CDR3 end; the end is taken from the germline J gene. The J gene is TRBJ2-1, the V gene TRBV16; 7 bases agree with TRBD2. Trimming took 1 base from V and 6 from J; bases not matched to a gene: 3. CDR3 length: 14 residues. The germline CDR1 and CDR2 sequences are SGHSA and FRNQAP. The CDR3 protein is CASSLAGGVAEQFF. CDR3 bases read: TGTGCAAGCAGCTTAGCCGGGGGGGTTGCTGAGCAGTTC.

On this clone: All gene names here are mouse names. The CDR3 is cut off 1 residue early in the read; its end comes from the germline J gene. The chain recombines TRBV15 with TRBJ2-4, with unresolved D. Trimming stripped 1 base from V and 4 bases from J, with 0 bases between. This CDR3 has 11 amino acids. Germline V gene sequence: CDR1 SGHND, CDR2 FRSKSL. The CDR3 bases that were read are TGTGCCAGCAGTTTAGAAAACACCTTGTAC. Its protein is CASSLENTLY. The full-length CDR3 reads as CASSLENTLYF. The full variable domain, its missing parts supplied by reference TRBV15 and TRBJ2-4, is DAGVTQTPRHEVAEKGQTIILKCEPVSGHNDLFWYRQTKIQGLELLSYFRSKSLMEDGGAFKDRFKAEMLNSSFSTLKIQPTEPKDSAVYLCASSLENTLYFGAGTRLSVL.

The table lists this clone with a few counts. Mouse names are used for the genes. The read ends 1 residue shy of where the CDR3 ends; the end is completed using the germline J gene. The sample holds other DNA sequences that translate to the same CDR3. The chain is built from TRBV26 and TRBJ2-3; D is perhaps TRBD1 (5 bases). From germline, CDR1 is KGHPV and CDR2 FQNQEV (reference sequence). This CDR3 contains 14 residues. The ends were cut back, 6 bases at V and 0 bases at J, with 10 bases in the middle. The CDR3 sequence: CASSRTPSAETLYF. CDR3 DNA (partial): TGTGCCAGCAGCCGGACACCTAGTGCAGAAACGCTGTAT.

In its sample, this clone ranks as medium-sized (0.01 to 0.1%). The genes are named according to mouse. Read coverage stops 1 residue before the CDR3 terminus; the germline J gene supplies the remainder. This chain connects TRBV26 to TRBJ2-1; TRBD1 is a possible D gene (6 bases). This CDR3 has 13 residues. Deletions cut 4 bases from V and 4 bases from J, with 8 bases between. Germline CDR1 and CDR2: KGHPV and FQNQEV (reference sequence). The CDR3 DNA, read in part, is TGTGCCAGCAGTCCGACAGGATATGCTGAGCAGTTC. It codes for CASSPTGYAEQF. The full CDR3 protein reads CASSPTGYAEQFF.

In its sample, this clone was seen a few times. Gene names are the mouse ones. The read finishes 1 residue shy of the CDR3 end, and the germline J gene is used to complete it. The genes are TRBV13-2 and TRBJ2-3; no clear D gene. The V gene lost 3 bases and the J gene lost 4 bases, with 0 bases spanning the gap. Germline values: CDR1 NNHNN, CDR2 SYGAGS (reference sequence). The CDR3 consists of 10 residues. CDR3 DNA (partial): TGTGCCAGCGGTGCAGAAACGCTGTAT. It encodes CASGAETLY. The CDR3 reads in full as CASGAETLYF.

In this sample, this clone is medium-sized. The gene names given are mouse names. From the germline J gene comes the end of the CDR3, since the read stops 1 residue before it. The J gene is TRBJ1-3, the V gene TRBV26; D may be TRBD1 (6 bases). The V end lost 6 bases, the J end lost 0 bases, and 9 bases lay between the germline ends. The CDR3 runs to 14 residues. The germline CDR1 and CDR2 sequences are KGHPV and FQNQEV (reference sequence). The CDR3 bases that were read are TGTGCCAGCAGGGGACAAAATTCTGGAAATACGCTCTAT. Translated: CASRGQNSGNTLY. The entire CDR3 sequence reads CASRGQNSGNTLYF.

By proportion, this clone is medium-sized. Each gene name is a mouse one. The read comes to an end 1 residue before the CDR3 does, leaving the germline J gene to fill in the end. The chain uses TRBV16 and TRBJ2-7, with TRBD2 as a possible D gene (5 bases). Trimming left V 0 bases short and J 6 bases short, with 6 bases between. Per germline, CDR1 SGHSA and CDR2 FRNQAP. This CDR3 comprises 12 residues. Partial CDR3 DNA: TGTGCAAGCAGCTTAGATGGGGTTGAACAGTAC. Amino acid sequence: CASSLDGVEQY. The full CDR3 is CASSLDGVEQYF.

This clone is classed as medium-sized (0.01 to 0.1%). Mouse gene names apply. The covered CDR3 bases are TGTGCCAGCAGTATGACAAATTCTGGAAATACGCTCTAT. As protein: CASSMTNSGNTLY. The whole CDR3 is CASSMTNSGNTLYF. The rearrangement links TRBV26 to TRBJ1-3; the D is unclear. The CDR3 end lies 1 residue beyond the end of the read and is filled in from the germline J gene. V lost 5 bases to trimming and J lost 0 bases, with 8 bases between them. CDR3 length equals 14 residues. Germline CDR1 is KGHPV and CDR2 is FQNQEV (reference sequence).

As to this clone: Gene names are the mouse ones. The read falls 1 residue short of the CDR3 end, and the missing part is taken from the germline J gene. The V call is TRBV19, the J call TRBJ2-2, with TRBD2 identical over 10 bases. This CDR3 is built from 17 residues. V lost 4 bases to trimming and J lost 0 bases; unmatched junction nucleotides: 6. The V gene's germline CDR1 is FNHDT and CDR2 SITEND (reference sequence). Partial CDR3 DNA: TGTGCCAGCAGTCCCCGGACTGGGGGACCAAACACCGGGCAGCTCTAC. It is translated as CASSPRTGGPNTGQLY. The CDR3 in full is CASSPRTGGPNTGQLYF.

This clone was observed a few times. Gene names and germline refer to mouse. The read ends 1 residue before the CDR3 terminus; that terminus is restored from the germline J gene. The rearrangement links TRBV2 to TRBJ2-4; the match to TRBD2 covers 11 bases. The ends lost 4 bases at V and 0 bases at J; junction bases unmatched: 3. Germline values: CDR1 LGHNA, CDR2 YSYQKL. CDR3 length: 16 amino acids. This CDR3 is CASSPGLGASQNTLYF. The DNA read from the CDR3 is TGTGCCAGCAGCCCGGGACTGGGGGCTAGTCAAAACACCTTGTAC.

With regard to this clone: Any gene name here is a mouse gene name. Coverage ceases 1 residue before the CDR3 finishes, and the germline J gene fills in the end. J is TRBJ2-7 and V is TRBV26; 10 positions agree with TRBD1. With V trimmed by 2 bases and J by 7 bases, 2 bases remained unmatched. CDR1 is KGHPV, CDR2 FQNQEV, per germline (reference sequence). There are 13 residues in the CDR3. The CDR3 loop reads CASSLDRGREQYF. CDR3 DNA (partial): TGTGCCAGCAGTCTGGACAGGGGGCGGGAACAGTAC.

By proportion, this clone is medium-sized. All gene names here are mouse names. The read terminates 1 residue ahead of where the CDR3 ends, so the germline J gene completes it. The J gene is TRBJ1-2, the V gene TRBV26; D gene uncertain. Looked up from germline, CDR1 is KGHPV and CDR2 is FQNQEV (reference sequence). CDR3 length: 13 residues. The ends were cut back, 2 bases at V and 0 bases at J, with 4 bases in the middle. This CDR3 reads CASSLRANSDYTF. The sequenced part of the CDR3 DNA is TGTGCCAGCAGTCTGCGAGCAAACTCCGACTACACC.

As to this clone: Any gene name here is a mouse gene name. The CDR3 goes on 1 residue after the read ends, and that part is filled in from the germline J gene. This chain connects TRBV16 to TRBJ2-5; weak D call: TRBD1 (5 bases). CDR3 length: 13 residues. V lost 0 bases, J lost 8 bases, and 9 bases lay in between. Per germline, CDR1 SGHSA and CDR2 FRNQAP. Here the CDR3 reads CASSLDREGTQYF. CDR3 DNA, as far as it was read: TGTGCAAGCAGCTTAGACAGGGAGGGCACCCAGTAC.

The table lists this clone with a few counts. Genes here carry mouse names. Coverage ceases 1 residue before the CDR3 finishes, and the germline J gene fills in the end. This rearrangement joins TRBV23 to TRBJ2-3. CDR3 length: 12 residues. The germline gives CDR1 KGHTA, CDR2 FQNQQP. The sequenced part of the CDR3 DNA is TGCTCCAGCAGTCAAAGTGCAGAAACGCTGTAT. The encoded protein is CSSSQSAETLY. In full, the CDR3 reads CSSSQSAETLYF.

As to this clone: The gene symbols are mouse symbols. The CDR3 extends 1 residue past the end of the read, so its final part is completed from the germline J gene. The chain employs TRBV20 and TRBJ2-1; TRBD2 matches 10 bases. This CDR3 comprises 16 residues. In germline, CDR1 is GFQATS, CDR2 STVNSAI. V was clipped by 0 bases and J by 3 bases; unmatched bases: 5. CDR3 DNA, as far as it was read: TGTGGTGCTAGGGATTCGAGGACTGGGGGCTATGCTGAGCAGTTC. It encodes CGARDSRTGGYAEQF. The whole CDR3 is CGARDSRTGGYAEQFF.

Notes on this clone: Gene names and germline match the mouse. The sequenced fragment ends 1 residue before the CDR3 boundary, so the rest is inferred from the germline J gene. The rearrangement uses TRBV3 and TRBJ2-1; 7 nucleotides align to TRBD1. CDR3 length equals 14 residues. Germline CDR1 and CDR2: SNHLY and FYNGKV (reference sequence). V was pared by 5 bases and J by 4 bases, with 5 bases of the junction left unmatched. This chain's CDR3 is CASSPTGWYAEQFF. CDR3 bases read: TGTGCCAGCAGCCCGACAGGGTGGTATGCTGAGCAGTTC.

Remarks on this clone: The junction and the germline gene differ at one end; a read error may be behind it. Mouse gene names and germline throughout. The CDR3 end is not reached by the read, which stops 1 residue before it; the germline J gene fills it in. The chain has TRBV13-2 and TRBJ2-7, with 7 bases aligning to TRBD2. The CDR3 totals 12 residues. Per the germline V gene, CDR1 is NNHNN and CDR2 is SYGAGS (reference sequence). Incomplete CDR3 DNA: TGTGCCAGCAGTGAGGACTGGAGGGAACAGTAC. This encodes CASSEDWREQY. The entire CDR3 sequence reads CASSEDWREQYF.

In the case of this clone: Genes here carry mouse names. The sequenced fragment ends 1 residue before the CDR3 boundary, so the rest is inferred from the germline J gene. The chain carries TRBV16 and TRBJ2-7; 9 bases match TRBD2. The CDR3 has 14 amino acids. V gave up 1 base and J gave up 4 bases; unmatched junction bases: 2. CDR1 is SGHSA and CDR2 is FRNQAP in the germline V gene. The chain's CDR3 is CASSLAGGEYEQYF. Partial CDR3 DNA: TGTGCAAGCAGCTTAGCTGGGGGGGAATATGAACAGTAC.

Worth noting for this clone: The genes are named according to mouse. The part of the CDR3 DNA that was read is TGCACCTGCAGTGCCCGGGACAGAAACAACGAAAGATTATTT. Translating it yields CTCSARDRNNERLF. The whole CDR3 sequence reads CTCSARDRNNERLFF. The chain uses TRBV1 and TRBJ1-4; the match to TRBD1 covers 7 bases. The CDR3 end falls 1 residue outside the read, so it is completed with the germline J gene. This CDR3 is 15 amino acids long. Germline V CDR1 and CDR2: NSQYPW, LRSPGD (reference sequence). The junction had 5 bases not matched to a gene; V was cut back by 3 bases and J by 4 bases.

With respect to this clone: Genes and germline are mouse. The read halts 1 residue ahead of the CDR3 end, with the missing end drawn from the germline J gene. The gene calls are TRBV13-1 and TRBJ1-1; weak D call: TRBD1 (6 bases). The CDR3 consists of 13 residues. CDR1 is NSHNY, CDR2 SYGAGN, per germline. The ends were cut back, 2 bases at V and 1 base at J, with 6 bases in the middle. CDR3 amino acids: CASSEGGNTEVFF. The sequenced part of the CDR3 DNA is TGTGCCAGCAGTGAAGGGGGGAACACAGAAGTCTTC.

With regard to this clone: Gene names and germline refer to mouse. CDR3 sequence: CASSLRGGGDTQYF. The CDR3 bases that were read are TGTGCCAGCAGCTTAAGGGGGGGCGGGGACACCCAGTAC. The chain uses TRBV3 and TRBJ2-5; TRBD2 aligns across 8 bases. Coverage ceases 1 residue before the CDR3 finishes, and the germline J gene fills in the end. The CDR3 length is 14 residues. With V trimmed by 2 bases and J by 6 bases, 4 bases remained unmatched. Germline CDR1 is SNHLY and CDR2 is FYNGKV (reference sequence).

This clone is labeled large. Here the gene names and germline are mouse. Sequencing ends 1 residue short of the CDR3 end; the germline J gene provides the rest. This chain uses TRBV13-2 with TRBJ2-5; 14 nucleotides agree with TRBD2. The germline V gene encodes CDR1 NNHNN and CDR2 SYGAGS (reference sequence). The CDR3 sequence is 16 residues long. V lost 3 bases, J lost 4 bases, and 4 bases stayed unmatched. CDR3 DNA, as far as it was read: TGTGCCAGCGGTGGGGGACTGGGGGGGCGCGAAGACACCCAGTAC. Translating gives CASGGGLGGREDTQY. The complete CDR3 reads CASGGGLGGREDTQYF.

Concerning this clone itself: Mouse names are used for the genes. Read coverage stops 1 residue before the CDR3 terminus; the germline J gene supplies the remainder. This chain connects TRBV26 to TRBJ2-7; 7 bases line up with TRBD1. The CDR3 sequence is 14 residues long. With 2 bases clipped from V and 0 bases from J, the junction kept 1 base outside the gene matches. Germline lookup yields CDR1 KGHPV and CDR2 FQNQEV (reference sequence). Incomplete CDR3 DNA: TGTGCCAGCAGTCTGGGGGACAGCTCCTATGAACAGTAC. Amino acid sequence: CASSLGDSSYEQY. The CDR3, in full, reads CASSLGDSSYEQYF.